The 4 T cell receptor beta chains below were found in one sample sequenced in a study of blood T cell repertoires in COVID-19. Profiled with immunoSEQ multiplex PCR; TCRdb holds only in-frame clones, not every one. The data show approximately 220,000 clones, around 87% seen once. Source material: peripheral blood. Every receptor here comes from a man aged 60 to 69 who had recovered from COVID-19.

The V and J genes are TRBV5-1 and TRBJ1-3; D perhaps matches TRBD1 (6 bases). Germline CDR1 and CDR2: SGHRS and YFSETQ. V was trimmed by 1 base and J by 4 bases, leaving 15 bases between them. The CDR3 consists of 16 residues. The DNA of the CDR3 is TGCGCCAGCAGCTTGTCCGAAGGGGGACAAGGAAACACCATATATTTT. Encoded protein: CASSLSEGGQGNTIYF.

J is TRBJ1-2 and V is TRBV10-3; weak D call: TRBD1 (5 bases). V was clipped by 0 bases and J by 4 bases, with 12 bases between them. The length of the CDR3 is 15 residues. Germline loops: CDR1 ENHRY, CDR2 SYGVKD. CDR3 residues: CAISESRQTSYGYTF. CDR3 coding DNA: TGTGCCATCAGTGAGTCGAGACAGACTTCCTATGGCTACACCTTC.

J is TRBJ1-1 and V is TRBV18; possible D gene TRBD1, 5 bases. There are 15 residues in the CDR3. Trimming left V 0 bases short and J 3 bases short, with 11 bases between. Germline CDR1 KGHSH, CDR2 LQKENI. The CDR3, as DNA: TGTGCCAGCTCACCACCAGGGGCATGGGACACTGAAGCTTTCTTT. Its translation: CASSPPGAWDTEAFF.

The rearrangement joins TRBV11-2 to TRBJ1-1; no clear D gene. This CDR3 has 15 amino acids. V was shortened by 5 bases and J by 1 base, with 14 bases between the two germline ends. Germline CDR1 reads SGHAT; CDR2 reads FQNNGV. CDR3 amino acids: CASSPRLGANTEAFF. DNA for the CDR3: TGTGCCAGCAGCCCCCGACTCGGAGCGAACACTGAAGCTTTCTTT. The full variable domain, with the rest looked up from reference TRBV11-2 and TRBJ1-1, is EAGVAQSPRYKIIEKRQSVAFWCNPISGHATLYWYQQILGQGPKLLIQFQNNGVVDDSQLPKDRFSAERLKGVDSTLKIQPAKLEDSAVYLCASSPRLGANTEAFFGQGTRLTVV.